The entry below gives a single TCR beta chain sequence along with its context. When the RNA was reverse transcribed, random hexamers were used with an input of roughly 0.5 to 1 ug. With immunoSEQ multiplex PCR, TCR beta CDR3 was amplified across 54 Vbeta and 13 Jbeta. One entry per CDR3 protein, called by TCRdb with MiXCR from the immunoSEQ multiplex PCR reads. There are 150,000 to 160,000 distinct CDR3 sequences in the sample; roughly 95% occur only once, and 0.15% to 0.2% lies in the top ten. These data are taken from a study of CD8 T cells in Susac syndrome. Trimming left V 9 bases short and J 1 base short, with 11 bases between. This CDR3 contains 13 residues. Germline V gene lookup returns CDR1 KGHDR and CDR2 SFDVKD.

The V call is TRBV24-1, the J call TRBJ2-5; no definite D call. Sequences were obtained from CD4+ T cells from PBMCs. The TCR originated in a human donor with Susac syndrome. CDR3: CATAKAGQETQYF. CDR3 coding DNA: TGTGCCACCGCGAAGGCAGGCCAAGAGACCCAGTACTTC.